What follows are 27 T cell receptor beta chains derived from one specimen sequenced in a study of Graves' ophthalmopathy and Graves' hyperthyroidism (dated by TCRdb to the late 2010s). Instrument on record: Illumina HiSeq 2000. For repertoire sequencing, the TCR beta CDR3 regions were amplified from RNA transcripts. The first round was an RT-PCR using HTBI primers with the Qiagen OneStep RT-PCR kit, and this first round was followed by a second-round multiplex PCR, then size selection and purification. The public reads were reprocessed in TCRdb via fastp at Q25 and MiXCR, keeping in-frame beta chains. Entries that share a CDR3 protein sequence are merged under the most common genes and DNA. In all, the sample holds under 350,000 distinct CDR3 sequences, and roughly 15% of those were seen once. The ten largest clones add up to around 12% of the sample. Sequencing was carried out using peripheral blood. Source of these receptors: an adult man with Graves' ophthalmopathy.

This clonotype was counted ten times or more. The CDR3 loop is CSARDLRDVRYEQYF. The CDR3 DNA reads as TGCAGTGCTAGAGATCTCCGAGACGTTCGCTACGAGCAGTACTTC. The chain employs TRBV20-1 and TRBJ2-7; D is unresolved. Germline values: CDR1 DFQATT, CDR2 SNEGSKA (reference sequence). The CDR3 has 15 residues. V shed 0 bases and J shed 3 bases, with 15 bases lying between them.

This clonotype has ten or more counts. This sequence joins TRBV7-2 and TRBJ1-3; unclear D gene. This CDR3 spans 12 amino acids. Deletions cut 4 bases from V and 4 bases from J, with 5 bases between. Germline V CDR1 and CDR2: SGHTA, FQGNSA. CDR3 bases: TGTGCCAGCAGCTCCCTCGGAAACACCATATATTTT. Its translation: CASSSLGNTIYF.

This clonotype came up many times. The CDR3 DNA is TGTGCCAGCAGCCCAGTGGGGGGGGCTAGGTATGGCTACACCTTC. This gives the protein CASSPVGGARYGYTF. The chain couples TRBV27 to TRBJ1-2; D is perhaps TRBD1 (6 bases). The CDR3 spans 15 residues. Germline CDR1 is MNHEY and CDR2 is SMNVEV (reference sequence). Trimming took 6 bases from V and 5 from J, leaving 19 bases between them.

The sample holds a few counts of this clonotype. A much larger clone differs from this one at a single base, so this may be a read error. The gene calls are TRBV7-9 and TRBJ2-7, with D unresolved. V was shortened by 5 bases and J by 5 bases, with 7 bases between the two germline ends. CDR3 size: 11 residues. CDR1 is SEHNR, CDR2 FQNEAQ, per germline (reference sequence). CDR3 in amino acids: CASSPGHEQYF. The CDR3 DNA sequence: TGTGCCAGCAGCCCAGGACACGAGCAGTACTTC. Complete variable domain (other parts from reference TRBV7-9 and TRBJ2-7): DTGVSQNPRHKITKRGQNVTFRCDPISEHNRLYWYRQTLGQGPEFLTYFQNEAQLEKSRLLSDRFSAERPKGSFSTLEIQRTEQGDSAMYLCASSPGHEQYFGPGTRLTVT.

This clonotype was seen at least ten times. This sequence joins TRBV12-3 or TRBV12-4 and TRBJ1-2; 9 nucleotides match TRBD1. The CDR3 is 16 amino acids. V dropped 1 base and J dropped 4; count of bases not matched to a gene: 7. CDR3 DNA sequence: TGTGCCAGCAGTTTAGGAGGGACAGGGAGTAGCTATGGCTACACCTTC. It specifies CASSLGGTGSSYGYTF.

This clonotype was observed a few times. The chain couples TRBV30 to TRBJ2-2; D remains ambiguous. Germline V gives CDR1 GTSNPN, CDR2 SVGIG (reference sequence). V was clipped by 0 bases and J by 6 bases, with 5 bases between them. The CDR3 spans 12 residues. CDR3 nucleotide sequence: TGTGCCTGGAGTGTAAGGGCCGGGGAGCTGTTTTTT. It is translated as CAWSVRAGELFF. The whole variable domain, remainder taken from reference TRBV30 and TRBJ2-2, is SQTIHQWPATLVQPVGSPLSLECTVEGTSNPNLYWYRQAAGRGLQLLFYSVGIGQISSEVPQNLSASRPQDRQFILSSKKLLLSDSGFYLCAWSVRAGELFFGEGSRLTVL.

This clonotype was seen many times. The rearrangement links TRBV11-2 to TRBJ1-2; 7 nucleotides agree with TRBD1. Germline V gene data show CDR1 as SGHAT and CDR2 as FQNNGV. The CDR3 length is 15 residues. The V gene end was trimmed by 1 base and the J gene end by 2 bases; junction bases not matched to a gene: 4. CDR3 protein: CASSLGGGANYGYTF. Here the CDR3 DNA reads TGTGCCAGCAGCTTAGGAGGGGGCGCCAACTATGGCTACACCTTC.

At least ten counts were recorded for this clonotype. The chain combines TRBV25-1 with TRBJ1-2; tentatively, D is TRBD1 (5 bases). The CDR3 length is 15 residues. Trimming took 4 bases from V and 4 from J, leaving 16 bases between them. Germline CDR1 reads MGHDK; CDR2 reads SYGVNS. The CDR3 protein is CASSATSGTTYGYTF. The CDR3 nucleotides read TGTGCCAGCAGTGCAACAAGCGGGACGACCTATGGCTACACCTTC.

This clonotype has at least ten counts. The genes are TRBV27 and TRBJ2-7; D remains unclear. Germline V lookup: CDR1 MNHEY, CDR2 SMNVEV (reference sequence). The V and J ends lost 10 bases and 5 bases respectively, with 12 bases between them. The CDR3 length is 11 residues. The chain's CDR3 is CATHDSNEQYF. DNA for the CDR3: TGTGCCACCCATGATAGCAACGAGCAGTACTTC.

In its sample, this clonotype was seen many times. This chain uses TRBV5-5 with TRBJ2-7, with a tentative D call TRBD2 (5 bases). The germline CDR1 and CDR2 sequences are SGHKS and YYEKEE (reference sequence). Trimming removed 4 bases from V and 0 bases from J, with 14 bases in between. The CDR3 contains 15 residues. This chain's CDR3 is CASSARTGISYEQYF. The CDR3 DNA sequence: TGTGCCAGCAGCGCCCGGACTGGAATCTCCTACGAGCAGTACTTC.

The chain combines TRBV6-1 with TRBJ2-5; TRBD2 matches at 12 bases. Trimming at V came to 3 bases and at J to 6 bases, leaving 8 bases not matched to a gene. This CDR3 spans 16 amino acids. CDR1 is MNHNS, CDR2 SASEGT, per germline. CDR3 in amino acids: CASSEVLAGGRKTQYF. In nucleotides, the CDR3 is TGTGCCAGCAGTGAGGTACTAGCGGGAGGTCGGAAGACCCAGTACTTC.

The rearrangement links TRBV6-1 to TRBJ1-2, with TRBD1 matching 10 bases. Germline loops: CDR1 MNHNS, CDR2 SASEGT. The CDR3 runs 16 residues. The J segment lost 2 bases and the V segment lost 7 bases, leaving 10 bases of the junction unmatched. CDR3 sequence reads: CASTLSGTGANYGYTF. The CDR3 nucleotides are TGTGCCAGCACACTATCCGGGACAGGGGCGAACTATGGCTACACCTTC.

In this sample, this clonotype turned up many times. This sequence joins TRBV20-1 and TRBJ2-5; 8 bases are a match to TRBD1. Germline loops: CDR1 DFQATT, CDR2 SNEGSKA (reference sequence). The trim removed 6 bases at V and 1 base at J, leaving 10 bases unmatched. CDR3 length: 15 residues. CDR3 loop: CSAQNAGQVQETQYF. Written as DNA, the CDR3 is TGCAGTGCCCAAAACGCGGGACAGGTCCAAGAGACCCAGTACTTC.

The CDR3 protein is CASSPRTVDPYGYTF. CDR3 DNA: TGTGCCAGTAGTCCACGGACGGTGGATCCGTATGGCTACACCTTC. The chain has TRBV19 and TRBJ1-2; D gene uncertain. Germline CDR1 is LNHDA and CDR2 is SQIVND (reference sequence). CDR3 length: 15 residues. The V and J ends lost 5 bases and 5 bases respectively, with 18 bases between them.

Ten or more counts support this clonotype. In DNA form, the CDR3 reads TGTGCCAGCAGCTCCCGGGACGGAGGAAACACCATATATTTT. It encodes CASSSRDGGNTIYF. The chain has TRBV12-3 or TRBV12-4 and TRBJ1-3, with D perhaps matching TRBD1 (5 bases). The length of the CDR3 is 14 residues. V lost 6 bases, J lost 4 bases, and 13 bases lay in between.

This clonotype was recorded at least ten times. An end of the junction differs from the germline gene, which may be a read error. CDR3 amino acids: CASREGRANTEAFF. DNA for the CDR3: TGTGCCAGCAGAGAAGGTCGGGCGAACACTGAAGCTTTCTTT. The gene calls are TRBV2 and TRBJ1-1; D remains ambiguous. Germline V CDR1 and CDR2: SNHLY, FYNNEI. The CDR3 sequence is 14 residues long.

This clonotype has a single count. A much larger clone lies one base from this, so it may be a read error. The chain joins TRBV29-1 to TRBJ1-1, with TRBD1 identical over 8 bases. The CDR3 covers 13 residues. Germline-derived CDR1 and CDR2 are SQVTM and ANQGSEA. V gave up 6 bases and J gave up 3 bases; unmatched junction bases: 6. CDR3 sequence: CSVADRVHTEAFF. The CDR3 nucleotides are TGCAGCGTCGCGGACAGGGTACACACTGAAGCTTTCTTT.

This clonotype has just a few counts. V is TRBV9 and J is TRBJ2-5, with 16 bases fitting TRBD2. This CDR3 is built from 19 residues. Per the germline V gene, CDR1 is SGDLS and CDR2 is YYNGEE. Trimming removed 3 bases from V and 4 bases from J; junction bases left unmatched: 12. CDR3 DNA: TGTGCCAGCAGCGACCCCCGTGGGACTAGCGGGGGGGCCCGAGAGACCCAGTACTTC. It encodes CASSDPRGTSGGARETQYF.

This clonotype was seen ten or more times. The genes are TRBV6-1 and TRBJ1-5; the D gene is possibly TRBD1 (6 bases). V was shortened by 5 bases and J by 3 bases, with 11 bases between the two germline ends. The CDR3 runs to 14 residues. Per the germline V gene, CDR1 is MNHNS and CDR2 is SASEGT. This CDR3 is CASSRTAHNQPQHF. CDR3 in DNA: TGTGCCAGCAGTCGGACAGCTCACAATCAGCCCCAGCATTTT.

This rearrangement joins TRBV7-8 to TRBJ1-2; TRBD1 matches 7 bases. Germline V gives CDR1 SGHVS, CDR2 FQNEAQ. This CDR3 has 13 amino acids. Trimming took 3 bases from V and 7 from J; bases not matched to a gene: 5. In nucleotides, the CDR3 is TGTGCCAGCAGCTTTGACAGGGAAAGTGGCTACACCTTC. Encoded protein: CASSFDRESGYTF.

Details on this clonotype: A much larger clone differs from this one at a single base, so this may be a read error. The chain joins TRBV9 to TRBJ2-2; 8 bases fit TRBD2. Germline values: CDR1 SGDLS, CDR2 YYNGEE. CDR3 length: 17 residues. The CDR3 loop reads CASSVASGPANTGELLF. In DNA, the CDR3 is TGTGCCAGCAGCGTAGCTAGCGGGCCCGCGAACACCGGGGAGCTGCTTTTT.

This clonotype turned up a few times. The chain joins TRBV4-1 to TRBJ2-5; D is ambiguous. Trimming left V 9 bases short and J 0 bases short, with 8 bases between. This CDR3 contains 12 residues. CDR1 is MGHRA, CDR2 YSYEKL, per germline. CDR3 in DNA: TGCGCCAGTACTGACAACCAAGAGACCCAGTACTTC. The encoded protein is CASTDNQETQYF.

The sample holds many counts of this clonotype. The gene calls are TRBV6-5 and TRBJ1-1, with D possibly TRBD1 on 6 matching bases. V was trimmed by 7 bases and J by 4 bases, leaving 16 bases between them. Germline V CDR1 and CDR2: MNHEY, SVGAGI. The CDR3 has 14 amino acids. This CDR3 is CASTKQGRVTEAFF. The CDR3 nucleotides are TGTGCCAGCACTAAACAGGGTAGGGTCACTGAAGCTTTCTTT.

This clonotype has at least ten counts. The gene calls are TRBV6-1 and TRBJ1-1; no firm D call. The CDR3 length is 13 residues. V lost 8 bases, J lost 5 bases, and 15 bases lay in between. The germline CDR1 and CDR2 sequences are MNHNS and SASEGT. In DNA form, the CDR3 reads TGTGCCAGCCGGCGGCTGACGGAAACTGAAGCTTTCTTT. It codes for CASRRLTETEAFF.

At least ten counts were recorded for this clonotype. The chain is built from TRBV29-1 and TRBJ1-3, with TRBD1 matching over 11 bases. Germline values: CDR1 SQVTM, CDR2 ANQGSEA. V gave up 1 base and J gave up 4 bases; unmatched junction bases: 0. The CDR3 is 14 amino acids. CDR3 in amino acids: CSVEGTGGGNTIYF. DNA of the CDR3: TGCAGCGTTGAAGGGACAGGGGGCGGAAACACCATATATTTT.

Many counts were recorded for this clonotype. The chain links TRBV10-1 to TRBJ2-4; D may be TRBD1 (6 bases). CDR1 WNHNN and CDR2 SYGVQD come from the germline V gene (reference sequence). CDR3 size: 16 residues. The ends were cut back, 6 bases at V and 0 bases at J, with 15 bases in the middle. The CDR3 here is CASRRDRTLAKNIQYF. CDR3 sequence (DNA): TGCGCCAGCAGGAGAGACAGGACCCTAGCCAAAAACATTCAGTACTTC.

The chain employs TRBV7-2 and TRBJ1-6, with TRBD1 matching over 9 bases. Germline V gene lookup returns CDR1 SGHTA and CDR2 FQGNSA. V was clipped by 4 bases and J by 10 bases; unmatched bases: 5. The CDR3 has 14 residues. The CDR3: CASSSPTGGSPLHF. CDR3 nucleotide sequence: TGTGCCAGCAGCTCCCCGACAGGGGGGTCACCCCTCCACTTT.